The 15 T cell receptor beta chains below all came from one sample that was sequenced in a study of blood T cell repertoires in COVID-19. Using immunoSEQ multiplex PCR, the repertoire was profiled, and TCRdb retains in-frame clones only, with some absent. The sample includes around 100,000 clones, more than 65% of them seen just once. The sample comprised peripheral blood. The receptors originated from a man between 70 and 80 years old with active or convalescent COVID-19.

This chain uses TRBV9 with TRBJ2-5; D remains unclear. V was pared by 3 bases and J by 2 bases, with 8 bases between. CDR3 size: 13 residues. Germline V gives CDR1 SGDLS, CDR2 YYNGEE. As DNA, the CDR3 is TGTGCCAGCAGCGCGACGGGTCAAGAGACCCAGTACTTC. Translation: CASSATGQETQYF.

The rearrangement joins TRBV6-6 to TRBJ1-1; 9 bases map to TRBD1. V shed 0 bases, J shed 4 bases, and the junction held 6 bases outside the gene matches. The CDR3 loop spans 16 amino acids. CDR1 is MNHNY, CDR2 SVGAGI, per germline (reference sequence). CDR3 in amino acids: CASSYSDGQGITEAFF. The CDR3 bases are TGTGCCAGCAGTTACTCCGACGGACAGGGGATCACTGAAGCTTTCTTT.

The V call is TRBV28, the J call TRBJ1-2, with TRBD1 as a possible D gene (6 bases). Trimming left V 5 bases short and J 4 bases short, with 8 bases between. This CDR3 is built from 12 residues. Germline lookup yields CDR1 MDHEN and CDR2 SYDVKM. CDR3 DNA sequence: TGTGCCAGCAGTGGACAGACCTATGGCTACACCTTC. This codes for CASSGQTYGYTF.

The CDR3 DNA is TGTGCCAGCAGTGAAAGTGGCGGAAACACTGAAGCTTTCTTT. Translating gives CASSESGGNTEAFF. This chain joins TRBV6-1 and TRBJ1-1; no clear D. Germline CDR1 MNHNS, CDR2 SASEGT. V was trimmed by 2 bases and J by 2 bases, leaving 9 bases between them. The CDR3 extends over 14 amino acids.

This chain uses TRBV11-3 with TRBJ1-1, with a tentative D call TRBD1 (5 bases). This CDR3 spans 14 amino acids. Trimming removed 4 bases at V and 1 base at J, with 10 bases between. Germline CDR1 reads SGHNT; CDR2 reads YENEEA. The CDR3 bases are TGTGCCAGCAGCTCGGGACTTACGAACACTGAAGCTTTCTTT. Its translation: CASSSGLTNTEAFF.

This clone was detected only once. The J gene is TRBJ1-1, the V gene TRBV28; the D is unclear. The CDR3 sequence is 14 residues long. The ends were cut back, 6 bases at V and 0 bases at J, with 11 bases in the middle. The germline V gene encodes CDR1 MDHEN and CDR2 SYDVKM. CDR3 bases: TGTGCCAGCAGAAAGTCCACTATGAACACTGAAGCTTTCTTT. It yields the protein CASRKSTMNTEAFF.

This chain joins TRBV27 and TRBJ1-1, with D uncertain. CDR3 length: 17 amino acids. V was shortened by 0 bases and J by 5 bases, with 19 bases between the two germline ends. CDR1 is MNHEY and CDR2 is SMNVEV in the germline V gene (reference sequence). CDR3 region: CASSLSSPRGGRTEAFF. In nucleotides, the CDR3 is TGTGCCAGCAGTTTATCATCCCCACGGGGAGGTAGGACTGAAGCTTTCTTT.

A remark on this clone: This sample includes further DNA sequences coding for the same CDR3. The genes are TRBV9 and TRBJ1-5; a weak D match, TRBD1 (5 bases). Germline assignment: CDR1 SGDLS and CDR2 YYNGEE. The CDR3 length is 14 residues. The V end was cut by 0 bases, the J end by 7 bases, with 11 bases between. CDR3 sequence reads: CASSVDGAGQPQHF. DNA of the CDR3: TGTGCCAGCAGCGTAGATGGGGCCGGGCAGCCCCAGCATTTT.

V usage is TRBV3-1 (or the pseudogene TRBV3-2) and J usage is TRBJ1-6, with 9 bases lining up with TRBD1. Per germline, CDR1 LGHDT and CDR2 YNNKEL (reference sequence). The trim removed 0 bases at V and 6 bases at J, leaving 0 bases unmatched. This CDR3 is built from 15 residues. The CDR3 loop reads CASSQEQGANSPLHF. DNA of the CDR3: TGTGCCAGCAGCCAAGAACAGGGGGCTAATTCACCCCTCCACTTT.

The J gene is TRBJ2-1, the V gene TRBV6-6; 7 positions match TRBD1. CDR1 is MNHNY and CDR2 is SVGAGI in the germline V gene (reference sequence). With 5 bases clipped from V and 7 bases from J, the junction kept 11 bases outside the gene matches. The CDR3 is 15 residues long. CDR3 coding DNA: TGTGCCAGCAGTCACCCGGGACAGACGCGAAATGAGCAGTTCTTC. Translating gives CASSHPGQTRNEQFF.

Here the CDR3 reads CASMGHRQETQYF. The CDR3 coding sequence is TGTGCCAGCATGGGACACCGCCAAGAGACCCAGTACTTC. The rearrangement links TRBV16 to TRBJ2-5, with a weak D call TRBD1 (6 bases). The V gene's germline CDR1 is KGHSY and CDR2 FQNENV. The ends were cut back, 7 bases at V and 1 base at J, with 10 bases in the middle. The CDR3 totals 13 residues.

The V gene is TRBV6-5, the J gene TRBJ1-6; D ambiguous. With 10 bases removed from V and 3 bases from J, the gap between germline ends came to 10 bases. This CDR3 contains 13 residues. Germline values: CDR1 MNHEY, CDR2 SVGAGI. The CDR3 loop reads CAISEGYNSPLHF. The CDR3 DNA sequence: TGTGCCATCTCAGAGGGCTATAATTCACCCCTCCACTTT.

The J gene is TRBJ2-7, the V gene TRBV19; possibly TRBD2 for D (6 bases). Trimming pared 5 bases from V and 9 bases from J, leaving 14 bases between. Germline V gene sequence: CDR1 LNHDA, CDR2 SQIVND (reference sequence). The CDR3 has 12 amino acids. The CDR3 is CASSAGTRGQYF. The CDR3 nucleotides read TGTGCCAGTAGTGCCGGGACTCGGGGGCAGTACTTC. Looking up the rest from reference TRBV19 and TRBJ2-7 gives the full variable domain: DGGITQSPKYLFRKEGQNVTLSCEQNLNHDAMYWYRQDPGQGLRLIYYSQIVNDFQKGDIAEGYSVSREKKESFPLTVTSAQKNPTAFYLCASSAGTRGQYFGPGTRLTVT.

This sequence joins TRBV7-6 and TRBJ2-1; D is perhaps TRBD1 (5 bases). Germline V gene data show CDR1 as SGHVS and CDR2 as FNYEAQ. Trimming pared 4 bases from V and 10 bases from J, leaving 20 bases between. This CDR3 is built from 15 residues. The CDR3, as DNA: TGTGCCAGCAGCTCCGGTCCGGCAGGGTTCTCCGAGCAGTTCTTC. The encoded protein is CASSSGPAGFSEQFF.

The chain is built from TRBV5-1 and TRBJ2-5, with a possible D match to TRBD2 (7 bases). Deletions cut 3 bases from V and 7 bases from J, with 16 bases between. Germline V gene data show CDR1 as SGHRS and CDR2 as YFSETQ. CDR3 length: 14 amino acids. The CDR3 spells CASSWGGREWTQYF. CDR3 DNA sequence: TGCGCCAGCAGCTGGGGGGGCCGAGAATGGACCCAGTACTTC.